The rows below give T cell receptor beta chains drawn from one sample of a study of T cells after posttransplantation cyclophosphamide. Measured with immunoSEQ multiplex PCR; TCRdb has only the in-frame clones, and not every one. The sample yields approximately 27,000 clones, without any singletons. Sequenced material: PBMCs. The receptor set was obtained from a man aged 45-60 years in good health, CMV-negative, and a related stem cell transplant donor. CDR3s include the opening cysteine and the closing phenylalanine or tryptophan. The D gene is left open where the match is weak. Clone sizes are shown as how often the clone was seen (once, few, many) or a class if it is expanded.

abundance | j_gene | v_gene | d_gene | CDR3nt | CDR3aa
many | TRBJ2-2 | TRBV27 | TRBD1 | TGTGCCAGCAAAATGGCAGGGGGAACCGGGGAGCTGTTTTTT | CASKMAGGTGELFF
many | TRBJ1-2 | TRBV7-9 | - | TGTGCCAGCAGCCACCGACAGGCGGCTAACTATGGCTACACCTTC | CASSHRQAANYGYTF
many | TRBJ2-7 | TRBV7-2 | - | TGTGCCAGCAGCTTGAGGCGTAGCAGCTCCTACGAGCAGTACTTC | CASSLRRSSSYEQYF
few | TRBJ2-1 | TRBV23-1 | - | TGCGCCAAAAGGGGTCTGGGCACCAAGTTCTTC | CAKRGLGTKFF
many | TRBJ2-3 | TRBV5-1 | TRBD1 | TGCGCCAGCAGCCCCGGGACAGTAAGCACAGATACGCAGTATTTT | CASSPGTVSTDTQYF
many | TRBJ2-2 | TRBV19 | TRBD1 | TGTGCCAGTAGTATATCCCGGGACAGGGGACACACCGGGGAGCTGTTTTTT | CASSISRDRGHTGELFF
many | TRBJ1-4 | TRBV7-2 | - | TGTGCCAGCAGTGACACGGGACACTTCGACAATGAAAAACTGTTTTTT | CASSDTGHFDNEKLFF
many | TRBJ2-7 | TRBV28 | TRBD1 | TGTGCCAGCAGTTTAGACCGGACAGGGGTTGCCGAGCAGTACTTC | CASSLDRTGVAEQYF
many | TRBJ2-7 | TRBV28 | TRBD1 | TGTGCCAGCAGTTTGTGGACAGGGTCCTACGAGCAGTACTTC | CASSLWTGSYEQYF
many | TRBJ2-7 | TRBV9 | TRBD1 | TGTGCCAGCAGCGTAGGAGGGGGCGACAGGGACCTCTACGAGCAGTACTTC | CASSVGGGDRDLYEQYF
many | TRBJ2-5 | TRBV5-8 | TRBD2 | TGTGCCAGCAGCTTGGCCAAACTAGCGGGGGGGCATGGAGACTTGCCCCAGTACTTC | CASSLAKLAGGHGDLPQYF